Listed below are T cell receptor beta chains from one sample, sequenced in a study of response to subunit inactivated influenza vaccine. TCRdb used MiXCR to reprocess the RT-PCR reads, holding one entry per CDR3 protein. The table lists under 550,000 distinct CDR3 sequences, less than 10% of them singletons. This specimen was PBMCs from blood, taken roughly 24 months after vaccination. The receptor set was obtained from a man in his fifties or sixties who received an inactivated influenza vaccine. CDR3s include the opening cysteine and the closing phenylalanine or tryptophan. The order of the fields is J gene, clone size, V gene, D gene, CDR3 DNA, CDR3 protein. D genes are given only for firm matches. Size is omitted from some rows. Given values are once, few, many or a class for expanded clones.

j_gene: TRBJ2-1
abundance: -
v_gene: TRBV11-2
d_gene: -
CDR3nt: TGTGCCAGCAGCCAGGGGACTGAGCAGTTCTTC
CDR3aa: CASSQGTEQFF

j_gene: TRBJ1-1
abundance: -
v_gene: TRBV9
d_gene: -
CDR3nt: TGTGCCAGCAGCGTAGGGGCAGGGCGGGCAACTGAAGCTTTCTTT
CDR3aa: CASSVGAGRATEAFF

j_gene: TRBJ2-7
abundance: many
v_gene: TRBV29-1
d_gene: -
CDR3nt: TGCAGCGTTGAAGTGACTACTGGAACCTACGAGCAGTACTTC
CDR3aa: CSVEVTTGTYEQYF

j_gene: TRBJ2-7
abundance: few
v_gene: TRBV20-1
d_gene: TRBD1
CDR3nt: TGCAGTGCTAGATCGCAGGGGGCTAGATTGAACGAGCAGTACTTC
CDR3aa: CSARSQGARLNEQYF

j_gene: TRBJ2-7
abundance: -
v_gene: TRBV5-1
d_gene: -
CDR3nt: TGCGCCAGCAGCTTGGTCGCGACCCCCGTATCTCCCTACGAGCAGTACTTC
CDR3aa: CASSLVATPVSPYEQYF

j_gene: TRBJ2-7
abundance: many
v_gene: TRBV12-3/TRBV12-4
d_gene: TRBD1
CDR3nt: TGTGCCAGCAGTTCCCCAGGACAGGGGTTCAACGAGCAGTACTTC
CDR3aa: CASSSPGQGFNEQYF

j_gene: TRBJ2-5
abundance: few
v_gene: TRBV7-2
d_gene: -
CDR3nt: TGTGCCACCTCCCATCAAGAGACCCAGTACTTC
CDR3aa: CATSHQETQYF

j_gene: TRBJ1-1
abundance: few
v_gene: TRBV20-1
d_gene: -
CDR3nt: TGCAGTGCTAGAGGTCGGGAGAACACTGAAGCTTTCTTT
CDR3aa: CSARGRENTEAFF

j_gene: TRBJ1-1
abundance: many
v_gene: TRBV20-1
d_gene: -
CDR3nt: TGCAGTGCTAGAGAGTCGGGCCAGACTTACACTGAAGCTTTCTTT
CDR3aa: CSARESGQTYTEAFF

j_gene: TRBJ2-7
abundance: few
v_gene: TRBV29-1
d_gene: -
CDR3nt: TGCAGCGTATCCAGGGACCACGAGCAGTACTTC
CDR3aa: CSVSRDHEQYF

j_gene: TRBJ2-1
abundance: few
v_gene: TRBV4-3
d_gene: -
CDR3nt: TGCGCCAGCAGCCAAGATGCTCAGCTTTCAAGCGAGCAGTTCTTC
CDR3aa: CASSQDAQLSSEQFF

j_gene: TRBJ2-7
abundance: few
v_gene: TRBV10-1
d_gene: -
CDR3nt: TGCGCCAGCAGTGACTCAGTGGGACTTCGGCAAGAGCAGTACTTC
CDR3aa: CASSDSVGLRQEQYF

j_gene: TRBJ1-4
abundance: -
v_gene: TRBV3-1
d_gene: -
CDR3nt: TGTGCCAGCAGCCGAATAGGACCCAATGAAAAACTGTTTTTT
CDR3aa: CASSRIGPNEKLFF

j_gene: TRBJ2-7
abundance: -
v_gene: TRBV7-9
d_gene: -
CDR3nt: TGTGCCAGCAGCCTAGGGTCAGGGCCCTTCTACGAGCAGTACTTC
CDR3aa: CASSLGSGPFYEQYF

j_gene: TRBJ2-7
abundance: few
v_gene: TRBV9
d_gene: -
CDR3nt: TGTGCCAGCAGCGTAGGGTGGGGGGCGCATCGTGAGCAGTACTTC
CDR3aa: CASSVGWGAHREQYF